Presented here are 21 T cell receptor beta chains from one specimen sequenced in a study of CD8+CD57+ T cells in acquired aplastic anemia. Sequencing involved patients with CD8+CD57+ cell expansion previously shown by flow cytometry. Both TCR beta VDJ combination and CDR3 sequence profiling were carried out. Genomic DNA was the template for this profiling. TCRdb redid the calling of the reads with MiXCR, one entry per CDR3 protein. This table holds just over 450,000 distinct CDR3 sequences, about a third found once. What was sequenced was sorted CD4+, CD8+, or CD8+CD57+ T cells (not recorded which) from PBMCs. The origin of the receptors is a human donor with aplastic anemia.

For this clonotype: This could be a read error, since a much larger clone is one nucleotide away. The chain carries TRBV7-8 and TRBJ1-4; D is undetermined. Trimming removed 4 bases from V and 3 bases from J, with 6 bases in between. The germline gives CDR1 SGHVS, CDR2 FQNEAQ. The CDR3 has 13 amino acids. In DNA, the CDR3 is TGTGCCAGCAGCTGTACCCCTAATGAAAAACTGTTTTTT. Its translation is CASSCTPNEKLFF.

This clonotype was observed many times. The V and J genes are TRBV7-9 and TRBJ2-5; D is undetermined. This CDR3 is built from 14 residues. The V end lost 5 bases, the J end lost 2 bases, and 12 bases lay between the germline ends. The germline CDR1 and CDR2 sequences are SEHNR and FQNEAQ (reference sequence). This CDR3 is CASSILPEQETQYF. DNA of the CDR3: TGTGCCAGCAGCATACTACCGGAGCAAGAGACCCAGTACTTC.

Many counts were recorded for this clonotype. The rearrangement uses TRBV5-1 and TRBJ1-2, with D possibly matching TRBD1 (6 bases). There are 14 residues in the CDR3. The germline CDR1 and CDR2 sequences are SGHRS and YFSETQ. Trimming took 3 bases from V and 7 from J, leaving 16 bases between them. CDR3 region: CASSSTQGQAGYTF. In DNA form, the CDR3 reads TGCGCCAGCAGCTCAACACAGGGTCAAGCTGGCTACACCTTC. Full variable domain (remainder filled in from reference TRBV5-1 and TRBJ1-2): KAGVTQTPRYLIKTRGQQVTLSCSPISGHRSVSWYQQTPGQGLQFLFEYFSETQRNKGNFPGRFSGRQFSNSRSEMNVSTLELGDSALYLCASSSTQGQAGYTFGSGTRLTVV.

This clonotype was detected a few times. At one boundary the junction diverges from the germline segment, which might be a read error. The chain couples TRBV15 to TRBJ1-6; TRBD1 is a possible D gene (5 bases). This CDR3 region has 13 residues. The V gene's germline CDR1 is LNHNV and CDR2 YYDKDF (reference sequence). The CDR3 here is CATSRAGNSPLHF. CDR3 nucleotides: TGTGCCACCAGCCGGGCAGGGAATTCACCCCTCCACTTC.

This clonotype was counted a few times. CDR3 sequence reads: CASSYSSWRDSPLHF. CDR3 nucleotides: TGTGCCAGCAGTTACTCGTCCTGGCGGGATTCACCCCTCCACTTT. This chain joins TRBV6-5 and TRBJ1-6; D not resolved. Germline V gives CDR1 MNHEY, CDR2 SVGAGI. There are 15 residues in the CDR3. V lost 0 bases to trimming and J lost 8 bases, with 11 bases between them.

This clonotype has only a few counts. The chain joins TRBV19 to TRBJ2-7; D perhaps matches TRBD1 (5 bases). This CDR3 region has 16 residues. V lost 3 bases, J lost 5 bases, and 20 bases lay in between. CDR1 and CDR2 (germline): LNHDA, SQIVND (reference sequence). This chain's CDR3 is CASSIRLNRYSDEQYF. CDR3 in DNA: TGTGCCAGTAGTATTCGACTGAACAGGTATAGTGACGAGCAGTACTTC.

This clonotype has a count of ten or more. The rearrangement links TRBV7-9 to TRBJ1-2; D is possibly TRBD1 (6 bases). CDR1 and CDR2 (germline): SEHNR, FQNEAQ (reference sequence). Trimming took 5 bases from V and 9 from J, leaving 19 bases between them. The CDR3 length is 14 residues. The CDR3 bases are TGTGCCAGCAGCCAAGCCGGACAGCTCCCAAGCTACACCTTC. Protein sequence: CASSQAGQLPSYTF.

This clonotype has a handful of counts. This chain links TRBV20-1 with TRBJ2-5; a weak D match, TRBD2 (6 bases). The germline gives CDR1 DFQATT, CDR2 SNEGSKA (reference sequence). V lost 0 bases and J 2 bases, leaving 10 bases between the germline ends. The CDR3 length is 14 residues. The DNA for the CDR3 is TGCAGTGCTAGAGATGGGGCGGGACAAGAGACCCAGTACTTC. The encoded protein is CSARDGAGQETQYF.

The J gene is TRBJ1-2, the V gene TRBV5-8, with D possibly TRBD1 on 5 matching bases. Germline V gene data show CDR1 as SGHTS and CDR2 as YDEGEE. Trimming removed 5 bases at V and 1 base at J, with 18 bases between. The CDR3 totals 16 residues. Written as DNA, the CDR3 is TGTGCCAGCAGTTCCAGGCGGGGCAGACTTAACTATGGCTACACCTTC. Amino acids: CASSSRRGRLNYGYTF.

This clonotype was seen repeatedly, ten times or more. The gene calls are TRBV6-6 and TRBJ2-7; 11 nucleotides match TRBD2. Germline CDR1 is MNHNY and CDR2 is SVGAGI (reference sequence). The V gene end was trimmed by 2 bases and the J gene end by 3 bases; junction bases not matched to a gene: 3. The CDR3 loop spans 15 amino acids. CDR3 nucleotides: TGTGCCAGCAGTTACGAACTAGCGGGAGTCTACGAGCAGTACTTC. Protein product: CASSYELAGVYEQYF.

Many counts were recorded for this clonotype. The rearrangement uses TRBV29-1 and TRBJ2-7, with TRBD1 matching over 7 bases. V lost 3 bases, J lost 4 bases, and 6 bases stayed unmatched. The germline gives CDR1 SQVTM, CDR2 ANQGSEA. The CDR3 length is 13 residues. Here the CDR3 DNA reads TGCAGCGTTGACACTAACAGGGGATACGAGCAGTACTTC. Encoded protein: CSVDTNRGYEQYF.

This clonotype was seen a handful of times. CDR3: CASSLRKDLKPYEQYF. Written as DNA, the CDR3 is TGTGCCAGCAGTCTCCGGAAGGACCTGAAACCTTACGAGCAGTACTTC. The rearrangement joins TRBV27 to TRBJ2-7; no reliable D call. CDR1 MNHEY and CDR2 SMNVEV come from the germline V gene (reference sequence). This CDR3 comprises 16 residues. With 5 bases removed from V and 4 bases from J, the gap between germline ends came to 21 bases.

J is TRBJ2-7 and V is TRBV30; TRBD2 agrees at 12 bases. The CDR3 loop spans 14 amino acids. Germline V CDR1 and CDR2: GTSNPN, SVGIG (reference sequence). Germline trimming cut 5 bases from V and 0 bases from J; bases unmatched to any gene: 2. DNA of the CDR3: TGTGCCTGGCGACTAGCGGGAGACTCCTACGAGCAGTACTTC. Its protein product is CAWRLAGDSYEQYF.

The chain has TRBV10-2 and TRBJ2-3, with TRBD2 matching over 8 bases. This CDR3 comprises 15 residues. The ends lost 5 bases at V and 4 bases at J; junction bases unmatched: 8. Germline V gene lookup returns CDR1 WSHSY and CDR2 SAAADI. CDR3: CASSPSGGTADTQYF. In nucleotides, the CDR3 is TGCGCCAGCAGTCCCAGCGGGGGTACCGCAGATACGCAGTATTTT.

In this sample, this clonotype turned up many times. The J gene is TRBJ2-1, the V gene TRBV2; TRBD2 agrees at 11 bases. The V and J ends lost 6 bases and 1 base, in that order; junction bases with no gene match: 8. The CDR3 sequence is 17 residues long. From germline, CDR1 is SNHLY and CDR2 FYNNEI. The CDR3 DNA reads as TGTGCCAGCAGGTATGGGGGACTAGCGGAATCCTACAATGAGCAGTTCTTC. Protein: CASRYGGLAESYNEQFF.

This rearrangement joins TRBV12-3 or TRBV12-4 to TRBJ2-3; TRBD1 matches at 7 bases. The CDR3 spans 16 residues. The trim removed 3 bases at V and 2 bases at J, leaving 8 bases unmatched. DNA for the CDR3: TGTGCCAGCAGTTTCCAGACAGGGAGATACACAGATACGCAGTATTTT. It is translated as CASSFQTGRYTDTQYF.

The chain joins TRBV12-3 or TRBV12-4 to TRBJ2-5; D not certain. Trimming took off 3 bases at V and 5 bases at J, with 7 bases between the two ends. This CDR3 is 12 amino acids long. The CDR3 protein is CASSLVFETQYF. DNA of the CDR3: TGTGCCAGCAGTTTGGTATTTGAGACCCAGTACTTC.

This clonotype appeared many times. The rearrangement uses TRBV2 and TRBJ1-3; D gene unclear. Germline CDR1 is SNHLY and CDR2 is FYNNEI. The V end lost 1 base, the J end lost 0 bases, and 10 bases lay between the germline ends. The length of the CDR3 is 16 residues. The CDR3 here is CASSEDIISSGNTIYF. The CDR3 DNA reads as TGTGCCAGCAGTGAAGACATCATCAGCTCTGGAAACACCATATATTTT.

This clonotype showed up many times. The chain recombines TRBV27 with TRBJ1-2; D gene ambiguous. CDR1 and CDR2 (germline): MNHEY, SMNVEV (reference sequence). CDR3 length equals 14 residues. V was shortened by 2 bases and J by 5 bases, with 12 bases between the two germline ends. CDR3 bases: TGTGCCAGCAGTTTAGTCCTTGGGGAGTATGGCTACACCTTC. Its protein is CASSLVLGEYGYTF.

This clonotype was counted only a few times. This chain connects TRBV5-6 to TRBJ1-1; D is unresolved. The CDR3 runs to 14 residues. Germline assignment: CDR1 SGHDT and CDR2 YYEEEE. Trimming left V 2 bases short and J 1 base short, with 9 bases between. The CDR3 spells CASSFLTENTEAFF. The CDR3 bases are TGTGCCAGCAGCTTTCTGACGGAGAACACTGAAGCTTTCTTT.

This clonotype was seen many times. The chain uses TRBV19 and TRBJ1-6, with 8 bases fitting TRBD1. V lost 6 bases to trimming and J lost 1 base; unmatched junction nucleotides: 8. The germline V gene encodes CDR1 LNHDA and CDR2 SQIVND (reference sequence). The CDR3 contains 17 residues. This CDR3 reads CASRPGDRGSYNSPLHF. DNA of the CDR3: TGTGCCAGTAGACCGGGAGACAGGGGATCCTATAATTCACCCCTCCACTTT.